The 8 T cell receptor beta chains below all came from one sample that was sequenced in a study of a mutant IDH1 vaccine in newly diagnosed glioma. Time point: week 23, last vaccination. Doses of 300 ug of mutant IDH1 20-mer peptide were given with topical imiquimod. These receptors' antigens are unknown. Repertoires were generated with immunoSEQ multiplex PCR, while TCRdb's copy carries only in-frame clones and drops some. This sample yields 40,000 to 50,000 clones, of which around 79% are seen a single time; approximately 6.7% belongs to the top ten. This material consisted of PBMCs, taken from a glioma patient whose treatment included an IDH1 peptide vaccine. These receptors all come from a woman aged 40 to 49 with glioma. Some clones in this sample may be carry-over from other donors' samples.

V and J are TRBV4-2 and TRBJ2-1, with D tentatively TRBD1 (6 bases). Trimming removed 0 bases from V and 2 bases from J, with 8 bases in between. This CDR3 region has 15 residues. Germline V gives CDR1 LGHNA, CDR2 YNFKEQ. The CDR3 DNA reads TGTGCCAGCAGCCAAGAAGGGGGAACCTACAATGAGCAGTTCTTC. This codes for CASSQEGGTYNEQFF.

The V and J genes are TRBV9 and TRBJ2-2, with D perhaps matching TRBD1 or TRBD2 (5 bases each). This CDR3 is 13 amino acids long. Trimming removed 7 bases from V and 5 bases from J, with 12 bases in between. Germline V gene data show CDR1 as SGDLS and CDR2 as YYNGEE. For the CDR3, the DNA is TGTGCCAGCGGGGGTCTTCGGACCGGGGAGCTGTTTTTT. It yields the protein CASGGLRTGELFF.

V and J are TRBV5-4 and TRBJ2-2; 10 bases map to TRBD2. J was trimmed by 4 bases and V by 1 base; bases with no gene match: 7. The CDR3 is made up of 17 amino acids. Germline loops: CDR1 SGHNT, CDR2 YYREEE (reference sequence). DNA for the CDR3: TGTGCCAGCAGCTTGATTGGGAGCGGGAGGGTCACCGGGGAGCTGTTTTTT. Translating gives CASSLIGSGRVTGELFF.

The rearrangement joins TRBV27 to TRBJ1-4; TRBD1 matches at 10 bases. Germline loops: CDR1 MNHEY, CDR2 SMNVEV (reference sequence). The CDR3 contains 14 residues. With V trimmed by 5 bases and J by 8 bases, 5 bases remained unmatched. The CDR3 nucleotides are TGTGCCAGCAGTCCGGGACAGGGGTTAGAAAAACTGTTTTTT. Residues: CASSPGQGLEKLFF.

The CDR3 coding sequence is TGCGCCAGCAGCTTAGGCGTGCTAACTAATGAAAAACTGTTTTTT. This gives the protein CASSLGVLTNEKLFF. The chain has TRBV5-1 and TRBJ1-4; D is unresolved. The CDR3 is made up of 15 amino acids. V was clipped by 2 bases and J by 1 base, with 9 bases between them. In germline, CDR1 is SGHRS, CDR2 YFSETQ.

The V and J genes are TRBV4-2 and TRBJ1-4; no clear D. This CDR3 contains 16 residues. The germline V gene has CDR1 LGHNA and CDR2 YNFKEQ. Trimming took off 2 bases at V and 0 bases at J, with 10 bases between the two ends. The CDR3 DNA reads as TGTGCCAGCAGCCAATCCGTCGGTGCAACTAATGAAAAACTGTTTTTT. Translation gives CASSQSVGATNEKLFF.

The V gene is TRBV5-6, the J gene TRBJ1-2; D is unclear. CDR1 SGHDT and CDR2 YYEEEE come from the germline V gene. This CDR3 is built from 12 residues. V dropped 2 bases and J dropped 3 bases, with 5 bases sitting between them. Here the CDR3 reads CASSLNDYGYTF. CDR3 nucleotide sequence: TGTGCCAGCAGCTTAAACGACTATGGCTACACCTTC.

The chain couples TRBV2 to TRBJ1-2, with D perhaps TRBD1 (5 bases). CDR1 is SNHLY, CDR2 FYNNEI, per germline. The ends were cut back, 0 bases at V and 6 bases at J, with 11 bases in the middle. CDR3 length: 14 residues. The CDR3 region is CASSEAGVQDGYTF. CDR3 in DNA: TGTGCCAGCAGTGAAGCGGGGGTTCAAGATGGCTACACCTTC.